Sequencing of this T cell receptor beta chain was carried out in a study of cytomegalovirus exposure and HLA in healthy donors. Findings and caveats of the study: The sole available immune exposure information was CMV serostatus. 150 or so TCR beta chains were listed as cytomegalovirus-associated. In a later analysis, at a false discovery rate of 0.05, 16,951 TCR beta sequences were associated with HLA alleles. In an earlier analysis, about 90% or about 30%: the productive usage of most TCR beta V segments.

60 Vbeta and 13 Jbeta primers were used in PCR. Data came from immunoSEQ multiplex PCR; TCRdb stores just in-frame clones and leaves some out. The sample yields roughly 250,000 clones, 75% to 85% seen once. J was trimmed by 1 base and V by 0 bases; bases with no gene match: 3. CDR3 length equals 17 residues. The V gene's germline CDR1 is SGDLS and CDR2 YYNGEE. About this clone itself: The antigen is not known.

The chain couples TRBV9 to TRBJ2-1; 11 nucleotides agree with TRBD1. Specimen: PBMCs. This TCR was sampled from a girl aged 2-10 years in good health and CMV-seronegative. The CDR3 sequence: CASSVGGTGGSYNEQFF. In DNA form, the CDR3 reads TGTGCCAGCAGCGTAGGGGGGACAGGGGGTTCCTACAATGAGCAGTTCTTC.